The 5 T cell receptor beta chains below were found in one sample sequenced in a study of neurological immune-mediated disorders (dated by TCRdb to about 2019). Libraries were prepared through 5' RACE. Reads for this sample came from an Illumina HiSeq 2500. Clones were called with MiXCR by TCRdb after fastp trimmed the public reads at Q25, and only in-frame beta chains were retained. For every CDR3 protein sequence, its rows merge into one entry that carries the most common genes and DNA. The sample records under 70,000 distinct CDR3 sequences, around 3.5% of which are singletons. About 3% of the sample is taken by the ten largest. The sequencing input was PBMCs. The receptor set was obtained from a woman in her twenties or thirties with multiple sclerosis.

At least ten counts were recorded for this clonotype. This chain uses TRBV7-2 with TRBJ2-3; D perhaps matches TRBD2 (5 bases). V lost 1 base and J lost 3, with 11 bases in between. The CDR3 totals 15 residues. The germline V gene has CDR1 SGHTA and CDR2 FQGNSA. The CDR3 DNA is TGTGCCAGCAGCTTAGTAGCGTCTAGAACAGATACGCAGTATTTT. Protein product: CASSLVASRTDTQYF. Full variable domain (remainder filled in from reference TRBV7-2 and TRBJ2-3): GAGVSQSPSNKVTEKGKDVELRCDPISGHTALYWYRQSLGQGLEFLIYFQGNSAPDKSGLPSDRFSAERTGGSVSTLTIQRTQQEDSAVYLCASSLVASRTDTQYFGPGTRLTVL.

This clonotype has ten or more counts. J is TRBJ2-1 and V is TRBV7-2; D is tentatively TRBD1 or TRBD2 (6 bases each). CDR1 is SGHTA and CDR2 is FQGNSA in the germline V gene. Trimming took off 2 bases at V and 6 bases at J, with 20 bases between the two ends. The CDR3 is 17 residues long. The CDR3 loop is CASSLLFSAGHPNEQFF. Here the CDR3 DNA reads TGTGCCAGCAGCTTATTGTTCAGTGCGGGACACCCCAATGAGCAGTTCTTC.

This clonotype was observed a handful of times. The gene calls are TRBV29-1 and TRBJ1-2, with 8 bases aligning to TRBD1. J was trimmed by 8 bases and V by 7 bases; bases with no gene match: 9. Germline values: CDR1 SQVTM, CDR2 ANQGSEA. The CDR3 is 12 amino acids. The CDR3 region is CSAPQGVWGYTF. The CDR3 DNA follows: TGCAGCGCTCCACAGGGGGTATGGGGCTACACCTTC. The variable domain in full, with the rest retrieved from reference TRBV29-1 and TRBJ1-2, is SAVISQKPSRDICQRGTSLTIQCQVDSQVTMMFWYRQQPGQSLTLIATANQGSEATYESGFVIDKFPISRPNLTFSTLTVSNMSPEDSSIYLCSAPQGVWGYTFGSGTRLTVV.

A remark on this clonotype: A single base separates this from a much larger clone, so it may be a read error. The chain combines TRBV29-1 with TRBJ2-3, with 9 bases identical to TRBD2. CDR1 is SQVTM, CDR2 ANQGSEA, per germline. The V gene end was trimmed by 0 bases and the J gene end by 0 bases; junction bases not matched to a gene: 4. The CDR3 length is 16 residues. The CDR3 loop reads CSVEDLSGGSTDTQYF. CDR3 in DNA: TGCAGCGTTGAAGATCTAAGCGGGGGGAGCACAGATACGCAGTATTTT.

This clonotype was observed at least ten times. The chain employs TRBV10-3 and TRBJ2-1; D might be TRBD1 (7 bases). Between the trimmed V and J ends, which lost 7 bases and 4 bases, there was a span of 14 bases. Germline CDR1 ENHRY, CDR2 SYGVKD. The CDR3 is 14 amino acids. CDR3 DNA: TGTGCCATCACAGAGGGGGCGGGATACAATGAGCAGTTCTTC. Its protein is CAITEGAGYNEQFF.